The entry that follows covers one T cell receptor (beta chain) sequence. Its antigen is undetermined. The source of the sample is a study of monozygotic twins with inflammatory bowel disease. Study-level findings and limits: The analysis did not separate different T cell subtypes. A lone strong IBD-associated signal or clonotype found no support.

This CDR3 is 14 amino acids long. TCRdb reprocessed the 5' RACE reads, keeping one entry per CDR3 protein, no DNA. Its table lists about 170,000 distinct CDR3 sequences. The chain joins TRBV12-3 or TRBV12-4 to TRBJ1-6. The receptor's source is a human donor with ulcerative colitis or Crohn's disease, or a healthy co-twin of an affected twin (not recorded which). The sample consisted of blood. CDR3 residues: CASSSGGSDSPLHF.